These 25 T cell receptor beta chains originate from one sample sequenced in a study of blood T cell repertoires in COVID-19. The table came from immunoSEQ multiplex PCR; TCRdb's copy has only in-frame clones and leaves some out. The sample has tens of thousands of clones, 75% to 85% seen once. Sequenced input: peripheral blood. The receptors shown here come from a human donor in a cohort sampled during active COVID-19.

This chain connects TRBV9 to TRBJ2-1; 7 nucleotides align to TRBD2. The trim removed 0 bases at V and 5 bases at J, leaving 8 bases unmatched. Germline CDR1 SGDLS, CDR2 YYNGEE. The CDR3 is 16 residues long. This chain's CDR3 is CASSVDVREKHNEQFF. The CDR3 coding sequence is TGTGCCAGCAGCGTAGATGTGCGGGAGAAGCACAATGAGCAGTTCTTC.

V and J are TRBV7-2 and TRBJ1-2; weak D call: TRBD1 (6 bases). The CDR3 is 13 residues long. CDR1 is SGHTA and CDR2 is FQGNSA in the germline V gene. The ends were cut back, 6 bases at V and 8 bases at J, with 16 bases in the middle. The CDR3 nucleotides read TGTGCCAGCAGGCCGACAGGTTCAGGAGGCTACACCTTC. Its translation is CASRPTGSGGYTF. Using reference TRBV7-2 and TRBJ1-2 for the parts outside the CDR3, the full variable domain is GAGVSQSPSNKVTEKGKDVELRCDPISGHTALYWYRQSLGQGLEFLIYFQGNSAPDKSGLPSDRFSAERTGGSVSTLTIQRTQQEDSAVYLCASRPTGSGGYTFGSGTRLTVV.

In its sample, this clone was seen a few times. This chain connects TRBV24-1 to TRBJ1-5; D is possibly TRBD1 (5 bases). In germline, CDR1 is KGHDR, CDR2 SFDVKD. Trimming removed 9 bases from V and 4 bases from J, with 9 bases in between. The length of the CDR3 is 12 residues. The DNA of the CDR3 is TGTGCCACCGGGGGGGAGAATCAGCCCCAGCATTTT. Translation: CATGGENQPQHF.

V usage is TRBV21-1 and J usage is TRBJ2-7; the table's D call TRBD2 went unverified against the DNA. TRBV21-1 is termed a pseudogene. The CDR3 is 23 residues long. This CDR3 reads CASLKRKWLPVPATSLVAYEQYF. As DNA, the CDR3 is TGTGCCAGCCTCAAACGAAAGTGGCTACCCGTCCCAGCGACTAGTCTCGTGGCCTATGAGCAGTACTTC.

The chain combines TRBV10-1 with TRBJ2-2, with 8 bases fitting TRBD1. The CDR3 has 14 residues. The germline V gene encodes CDR1 WNHNN and CDR2 SYGVQD (reference sequence). J was trimmed by 7 bases and V by 7 bases; bases with no gene match: 8. CDR3 DNA: TGCGCCAGCAATAAGGACAGGGTTAGCGGGGAGCTGTTTTTT. It translates to CASNKDRVSGELFF.

The chain joins TRBV10-3 to TRBJ2-1; D possibly corresponds to TRBD2 (6 bases). The CDR3 extends over 11 amino acids. V gave up 4 bases and J gave up 13 bases, with 11 bases separating them. In germline, CDR1 is ENHRY, CDR2 SYGVKD. In DNA form, the CDR3 reads TGTGCCATCAGTGCCCGGGACTCTCAGTTCTTC. It codes for CAISARDSQFF.

V gene TRBV5-5 combines with J gene TRBJ1-5, with 9 bases lining up with TRBD1. Germline V gene sequence: CDR1 SGHKS, CDR2 YYEKEE (reference sequence). The CDR3 totals 15 residues. The V and J ends lost 4 bases and 4 bases, in that order; junction bases with no gene match: 6. The CDR3 sequence: CASSMDRGRNQPQHF. CDR3 coding DNA: TGTGCCAGCAGCATGGACAGGGGCAGAAATCAGCCCCAGCATTTT.

The chain uses TRBV6-4 and TRBJ2-1, with TRBD2 as a possible D gene (5 bases). CDR1 MRHNA and CDR2 SNTAGT come from the germline V gene. Trimming took off 0 bases at V and 11 bases at J, with 11 bases between the two ends. The CDR3 contains 13 residues. The CDR3 loop reads CASSDSGASKQFF. CDR3 in DNA: TGTGCCAGCAGTGACTCGGGAGCGAGCAAGCAGTTCTTC.

The chain recombines TRBV27 with TRBJ2-3, with unresolved D. This CDR3 contains 13 residues. The germline gives CDR1 MNHEY, CDR2 SMNVEV (reference sequence). V was shortened by 3 bases and J by 6 bases, with 10 bases between the two germline ends. In DNA form, the CDR3 reads TGTGCCAGCAGTTTTGTTATTCGGGATACGCAGTATTTT. Protein: CASSFVIRDTQYF.

The chain links TRBV27 to TRBJ2-1; 14 bases align to TRBD2. V shed 3 bases and J 9 bases; nucleotides not matched to a gene: 4. The CDR3 has 15 amino acids. Germline-derived CDR1 and CDR2 are MNHEY and SMNVEV (reference sequence). The CDR3 nucleotides are TGTGCCAGCAGTTTCGGGACTAGCGGGAGAGGTGAGCAGTTCTTC. Translated, it gives CASSFGTSGRGEQFF.

V usage is TRBV5-4 and J usage is TRBJ1-4, with D maybe TRBD1 (5 bases). CDR3 size: 14 residues. Trimming shortened V by 0 bases and J by 7 bases, and 10 bases separated the two germline ends. Germline CDR1 is SGHNT and CDR2 is YYREEE (reference sequence). CDR3 sequence reads: CASSLGGAGEKLFF. CDR3 DNA: TGTGCCAGCAGCTTGGGCGGGGCGGGTGAAAAACTGTTTTTT.

The rearrangement uses TRBV30 and TRBJ2-7; 8 bases fit TRBD1. This CDR3 comprises 14 residues. Trimming cost V 0 bases and J 4 bases; bases outside gene matches: 5. CDR1 GTSNPN and CDR2 SVGIG come from the germline V gene (reference sequence). The CDR3 bases are TGTGCCTGGAGTGTTGGACAGGGTGGTTACGAGCAGTACTTC. Residues: CAWSVGQGGYEQYF.

The rearrangement joins TRBV24-1 to TRBJ1-1; D gene ambiguous. The CDR3 is 15 residues long. Per germline, CDR1 KGHDR and CDR2 SFDVKD. Trimming removed 2 bases at V and 5 bases at J, with 14 bases between. CDR3 sequence: CATSDSRRGGTEAFF. CDR3 in DNA: TGTGCCACCAGTGATTCGCGTCGGGGAGGAACTGAAGCTTTCTTT.

V is TRBV30 and J is TRBJ1-3; D is perhaps TRBD1 (6 bases). CDR1 GTSNPN and CDR2 SVGIG come from the germline V gene (reference sequence). The CDR3 is made up of 14 amino acids. Trimming stripped 8 bases from V and 0 bases from J, with 14 bases between. Written as DNA, the CDR3 is TGTGCCACCGCAACAGGGAACTCTGGAAACACCATATATTTT. It encodes CATATGNSGNTIYF. The full variable domain, its missing parts supplied by reference TRBV30 and TRBJ1-3, is SQTIHQWPATLVQPVGSPLSLECTVEGTSNPNLYWYRQAAGRGLQLLFYSVGIGQISSEVPQNLSASRPQDRQFILSSKKLLLSDSGFYLCATATGNSGNTIYFGEGSWLTVV.

The chain combines TRBV23-1 with TRBJ2-3; maybe TRBD1 (6 bases). TRBV23-1 is classed as an ORF, of uncertain function. The CDR3 is made up of 12 amino acids. Trimming cost V 4 bases and J 6 bases, with 8 bases left between them. The CDR3 loop reads CASSPQGDTQYF. For the CDR3, the DNA is TGCGCCAGCAGTCCCCAGGGGGATACGCAGTATTTT.

The V and J genes are TRBV5-1 and TRBJ2-7, with 7 bases identical to TRBD1. Germline-derived CDR1 and CDR2 are SGHRS and YFSETQ. CDR3 size: 13 residues. Trimming at V came to 4 bases and at J to 3 bases, leaving 4 bases not matched to a gene. CDR3 nucleotide sequence: TGCGCCAGCAGCACGGGACAGCACTACGAGCAGTACTTC. As protein: CASSTGQHYEQYF.

The chain is built from TRBV5-1 and TRBJ1-1; TRBD1 matches 11 bases. The length of the CDR3 is 15 residues. V shed 3 bases and J 3 bases; nucleotides not matched to a gene: 4. Germline assignment: CDR1 SGHRS and CDR2 YFSETQ. For the CDR3, the DNA is TGCGCCAGCAGCTCGGGACAGGGGGGTTACACTGAAGCTTTCTTT. It codes for CASSSGQGGYTEAFF. Full variable domain (remainder filled in from reference TRBV5-1 and TRBJ1-1): KAGVTQTPRYLIKTRGQQVTLSCSPISGHRSVSWYQQTPGQGLQFLFEYFSETQRNKGNFPGRFSGRQFSNSRSEMNVSTLELGDSALYLCASSSGQGGYTEAFFGQGTRLTVV.

This rearrangement joins TRBV21-1 to TRBJ2-1; TRBD2, the D gene given by the table, was not confirmed from the DNA. TRBV21-1 is a pseudogene locus. The CDR3 runs to 21 residues. The CDR3 here is CASSKPPGLAGIPGSYNEQFF. The CDR3 bases are TGTGCCAGCAGCAAACCCCCCGGACTAGCGGGAATACCTGGCTCCTACAATGAGCAGTTCTTC.

The chain recombines TRBV5-5 with TRBJ2-1, with TRBD2 matching 10 bases. Unmatched junction bases numbered 2, after V lost 2 bases and J lost 0 bases. The CDR3 runs to 16 residues. CDR1 is SGHKS, CDR2 YYEKEE, per germline (reference sequence). CDR3 amino acids: CASSLLAGSSYNEQFF. The CDR3 DNA is TGTGCCAGCAGCTTACTAGCGGGGAGCTCCTACAATGAGCAGTTCTTC.

V gene TRBV6-4 combines with J gene TRBJ1-2; D is uncertain. The CDR3 is made up of 12 amino acids. Germline V gives CDR1 MRHNA, CDR2 SNTAGT. Trimming cost V 3 bases and J 4 bases, with 6 bases left between them. CDR3 nucleotides: TGTGCCAGCAGTGAAGGGAGCTATGGCTACACCTTC. Protein sequence: CASSEGSYGYTF.

This chain connects TRBV10-1 to TRBJ1-4; TRBD1 might be the D (6 bases). Germline CDR1 and CDR2: WNHNN and SYGVQD (reference sequence). The V gene lost 1 base and the J gene lost 7 bases, with 10 bases spanning the gap. The CDR3 is 14 amino acids. The DNA of the CDR3 is TGCGCCAGCAGTGAGTGGGACACACCTGAAAAACTGTTTTTT. Translating it yields CASSEWDTPEKLFF.

In its sample, this clone was seen a few times. This chain links TRBV6-6 with TRBJ1-1; D remains ambiguous. This CDR3 contains 15 residues. Germline CDR1 and CDR2: MNHNY and SVGAGI (reference sequence). V lost 5 bases, J lost 1 base, and 14 bases lay in between. The CDR3 DNA reads TGTGCCAGCAGTCCCCGTCCCCTGGCGAACACTGAAGCTTTCTTT. It specifies CASSPRPLANTEAFF.

The rearrangement links TRBV4-3 to TRBJ2-7, with a weak D call TRBD2 (5 bases). The length of the CDR3 is 14 residues. Germline CDR1 and CDR2: LGHNA and YSLEER. V dropped 3 bases and J dropped 0 bases, with 9 bases sitting between them. The CDR3 bases are TGCGCCAGCAGCCAGAGGACTGGCTCCTACGAGCAGTACTTC. Its translation is CASSQRTGSYEQYF.

The chain recombines TRBV6-2 or TRBV6-3 with TRBJ1-1; D is ambiguous. Trimming pared 6 bases from V and 0 bases from J, leaving 5 bases between. The CDR3 is made up of 12 amino acids. Germline V gene data show CDR1 as MNHEY and CDR2 as SVGEGT. CDR3 DNA: TGTGCCAGCAGCCACATGAACACTGAAGCTTTCTTT. It codes for CASSHMNTEAFF.

This clone has only one observation. This chain uses TRBV11-3 with TRBJ2-5, with 9 bases matching TRBD1. This CDR3 region has 15 residues. Germline V lookup: CDR1 SGHNT, CDR2 YENEEA. V lost 5 bases, J lost 6 bases, and 10 bases stayed unmatched. The CDR3 is CASSPGPGQGKTQYF. In DNA form, the CDR3 reads TGTGCCAGCAGCCCAGGGCCGGGACAGGGAAAGACCCAGTACTTC.